The present TCR beta chain was sequenced within a study of blood T cell repertoires in COVID-19. Looking at the study overall: Material from acute and convalescent COVID-19 was sourced from the United States, Italy and Spain.

Ages ranged from about 18 to 89 years, with residence in fewer than 25 US areas. In assigning cohorts, the study relied on participant-reported clinical history. As handled by the study authors: Counts of nucleated cells, estimated from reference gene primer amplification, were obtained. Sequencing was performed with immunoSEQ multiplex PCR; in TCRdb, only in-frame clones are kept and a portion is missing. The DNA gave D and trimming, while V, J and clone size come from that table. The data hold about 320,000 clones, with roughly 90% observed a single time. The germline V gene encodes CDR1 SGHAT and CDR2 FQNNGV. The CDR3 is 15 residues long. J was trimmed by 8 bases and V by 0 bases; bases with no gene match: 9.

The receptor was derived from a woman aged 30 to 39 who had been exposed to COVID-19. The rearrangement uses TRBV11-2 and TRBJ1-2, with 7 positions matching TRBD1. The sample was PBMCs or T cells enriched from blood (not recorded which). The DNA of the CDR3 is TGTGCCAGCAGCTTAGACGTACAGGGGTGGAACGGCTACACCTTC. Residues: CASSLDVQGWNGYTF.